This record covers a single TCR beta chain. Some clones are missing from TCRdb's copy, which holds only in-frame ones; the method was immunoSEQ multiplex PCR. The sample consists of 65,000 to 75,000 clones, 80% to 95% of them appearing once. This record belongs to a study of T cell changes during pregnancy in multiple sclerosis. The CDR3 extends over 15 amino acids. Trimming took off 4 bases at V and 6 bases at J, with 15 bases between the two ends. The germline V gene has CDR1 SGHTA and CDR2 FQGTGA. This TCR was sampled from a female donor in good health, enrolled as a control in a pregnancy study. The sequenced sample was peripheral blood, obtained after pregnancy. The J gene is TRBJ2-2, the V gene TRBV7-3; unclear D gene. This CDR3 reads CASSSPLENPGELFF. In DNA, the CDR3 is TGTGCCAGCAGCTCCCCTCTAGAGAATCCCGGGGAGCTGTTTTTT.